The 2 T cell receptor beta chains reported below all come from one sample, sequenced in a study of graft-versus-host responses after intestinal transplantation. These receptors' antigens are unknown. Profiling relied on immunoSEQ multiplex PCR, and the TCRdb table lists in-frame clones only, not all of them. The profile shows tens of thousands of clones, around four fifths of them singletons. The specimen comprised unstimulated CD8+ T cells sorted from spleen or lymph node cells, sampled before intestinal transplant. These receptors came from a human donor who received an intestinal transplant.

The V and J genes are TRBV19 and TRBJ2-6, with D unresolved. The CDR3 loop spans 15 amino acids. Germline V gene data show CDR1 as LNHDA and CDR2 as SQIVND (reference sequence). The V gene lost 2 bases and the J gene lost 1 base, with 6 bases spanning the gap. In nucleotides, the CDR3 is TGTGCCAGTAGTATAAAGGAGTCTGGGGCCAACGTCCTGACTTTC. Its translation is CASSIKESGANVLTF.

J is TRBJ2-1 and V is TRBV18; D is perhaps TRBD1 (5 bases). The germline V gene has CDR1 KGHSH and CDR2 LQKENI. With 1 base removed from V and 8 bases from J, the gap between germline ends came to 6 bases. The CDR3 length is 12 residues. The CDR3 nucleotides read TGTGCCAGCTCACCACAGGGGTATGAGCAGTTCTTC. This sequence encodes CASSPQGYEQFF.